One sample yielded the 25 T cell receptor beta chains listed below, sequenced in a study of T cell repertoires in cytomegalovirus infection. TCRdb re-analysed the reads in MiXCR, keeping a single row per CDR3 protein. The sample lists approximately 700,000 distinct CDR3 sequences; 35% were seen once. The sample taken for sequencing was PBMCs. These TCRs come from a human donor in good health (CMV status not recorded). Some clones in this sample may be carry-over from other donors' samples.

The V and J genes are TRBV6-1 and TRBJ1-2; D is unclear. CDR1 and CDR2 (germline): MNHNS, SASEGT. There are 12 residues in the CDR3. Trimming removed 6 bases at V and 14 bases at J, with 19 bases between. The CDR3 nucleotides are TGTGCCAGCAGCGAGGCCATGTATGGCGAAACCTTC. This sequence encodes CASSEAMYGETF.

The chain joins TRBV18 to TRBJ2-1; 12 bases agree with TRBD2. The CDR3 has 17 residues. The trim removed 0 bases at V and 2 bases at J, leaving 2 bases unmatched. Germline V gene sequence: CDR1 KGHSH, CDR2 LQKENI. CDR3 DNA: TGTGCCAGCTCACCACCTGGACTAGCGGGAACCTACAATGAGCAGTTCTTC. Protein: CASSPPGLAGTYNEQFF.

The chain joins TRBV12-3 or TRBV12-4 to TRBJ2-7, with TRBD2 as a possible D gene (6 bases). Trimming left V 3 bases short and J 4 bases short, with 13 bases between. The CDR3 sequence is 14 residues long. This chain's CDR3 is CASSFTLGTYEQYF. CDR3 sequence (DNA): TGTGCCAGCAGTTTCACGTTAGGGACTTACGAGCAGTACTTC.

The chain combines TRBV28 with TRBJ1-4; no clear D. The CDR3 sequence is 14 residues long. Germline CDR1 is MDHEN and CDR2 is SYDVKM. V gave up 3 bases and J gave up 10 bases, with 15 bases separating them. CDR3 protein: CASSFGPYRGKLFF. CDR3 DNA: TGTGCCAGCAGTTTCGGTCCGTACCGCGGAAAACTGTTTTTT. The full variable domain, with the rest looked up from reference TRBV28 and TRBJ1-4, is DVKVTQSSRYLVKRTGEKVFLECVQDMDHENMFWYRQDPGLGLRLIYFSYDVKMKEKGDIPEGYSVSREKKERFSLILESASTNQTSMYLCASSFGPYRGKLFFGSGTQLSVL.

The chain couples TRBV7-9 to TRBJ1-3; TRBD1 might be the D (5 bases). The CDR3 is 17 residues long. Per the germline V gene, CDR1 is SEHNR and CDR2 is FQNEAQ (reference sequence). Trimming took 6 bases from V and 0 from J, leaving 18 bases between them. CDR3 amino acids: CASRGAWGGSSGNTIYF. Here the CDR3 DNA reads TGTGCCAGCAGGGGCGCCTGGGGGGGAAGCTCTGGAAACACCATATATTTT.

The chain carries TRBV6-2 or TRBV6-3 and TRBJ1-1, with a possible D match to TRBD1 (5 bases). This CDR3 has 15 residues. Germline CDR1 MNHEY, CDR2 SVGEGT. V was shortened by 5 bases and J by 5 bases, with 18 bases between the two germline ends. The CDR3 spells CASSPLRGAETEAFF. The CDR3 DNA follows: TGTGCCAGCAGTCCGCTACGCGGGGCGGAAACTGAAGCTTTCTTT.

This clonotype appeared many times. The chain recombines TRBV15 with TRBJ1-1; D call uncertain. With 1 base removed from V and 0 bases from J, the gap between germline ends came to 18 bases. CDR1 and CDR2 (germline): LNHNV, YYDKDF (reference sequence). The CDR3 runs 18 residues. CDR3 amino acids: CATSRGFKHEPVNTEAFF. The CDR3 region has the DNA TGTGCCACCAGCAGAGGTTTTAAACACGAGCCAGTGAACACTGAAGCTTTCTTT.

About this clonotype: Mismatch with germline at one junction end may stem from a read error. CDR3 in DNA: TGTGCCAACAGTCTGGGACAGACAGACGAGCAGTACTTC. This codes for CANSLGQTDEQYF. The J gene is TRBJ2-7, the V gene TRBV12-3 or TRBV12-4; 7 bases map to TRBD1. CDR3 length equals 13 residues.

Details on this clonotype: Sequence at one end of the junction differs from germline and may be a read error. The chain uses TRBV7-9 and TRBJ2-5; D not certain. CDR3 size: 15 residues. Germline lookup yields CDR1 SEHNR and CDR2 FQNEAQ (reference sequence). The CDR3 loop is CASSAEFGVQETQYF. CDR3 in DNA: TGTGCTAGCAGCGCGGAGTTTGGAGTCCAAGAGACCCAGTACTTC. Filled out from reference TRBV7-9 and TRBJ2-5, the complete variable domain reads DTGVSQNPRHKITKRGQNVTFRCDPISEHNRLYWYRQTLGQGPEFLTYFQNEAQLEKSRLLSDRFSAERPKGSFSTLEIQRTEQGDSAMYLCASSAEFGVQETQYFGPGTRLLVL.

The rearrangement uses TRBV19 and TRBJ2-4; 11 bases are a match to TRBD1. V dropped 6 bases and J dropped 4; count of bases not matched to a gene: 5. Germline values: CDR1 LNHDA, CDR2 SQIVND (reference sequence). CDR3 length equals 15 residues. The CDR3 nucleotides are TGTGCCAGTAGGCCGGGACAGGGGGGGAAAAACATTCAGTACTTC. Protein: CASRPGQGGKNIQYF.

Concerning this clonotype itself: A much larger clone differs by one base, so this may be a read error. V is TRBV7-3 and J is TRBJ2-7; D not certain. Germline V lookup: CDR1 SGHTA, CDR2 FQGTGA. CDR3 size: 13 residues. The CDR3 DNA reads TGTTCCAGCAGCTTAGACGGCTCCTACGTGCAGTACTTC. It is translated as CSSSLDGSYVQYF.

The gene calls are TRBV18 and TRBJ1-6; no clear D gene. The CDR3 is made up of 13 amino acids. The V end lost 3 bases, the J end lost 11 bases, and 11 bases lay between the germline ends. The germline V gene encodes CDR1 KGHSH and CDR2 LQKENI. The CDR3 loop is CASSPDLTAPLHF. The CDR3 bases are TGTGCCAGCTCACCTGACCTTACGGCACCCCTCCACTTT. The full variable domain, completed using reference TRBV18 and TRBJ1-6, is NAGVMQNPRHLVRRRGQEARLRCSPMKGHSHVYWYRQLPEEGLKFMVYLQKENIIDESGMPKERFSAEFPKEGPSILRIQQVVRGDSAAYFCASSPDLTAPLHFGNGTRLTVT.

This clonotype was found a few times. CDR3 loop: CASSEQKNTGELFF. The DNA of the CDR3 is TGTGCCAGCAGTGAACAGAAGAACACCGGGGAGCTGTTTTTT. This sequence joins TRBV6-1 and TRBJ2-2; no clear D. The CDR3 contains 14 residues. V was cut by 2 bases and J by 1 base, with 5 bases left in between. The V gene's germline CDR1 is MNHNS and CDR2 SASEGT.

This clonotype appeared a few times. The CDR3 coding sequence is TGTGCCAGCAGCTCCCGGGACAGAAGGGACACTGAAGCTTTCTTT. Its protein product is CASSSRDRRDTEAFF. The genes are TRBV7-6 and TRBJ1-1; TRBD1 aligns across 7 bases. Germline V lookup: CDR1 SGHVS, CDR2 FNYEAQ. The CDR3 runs 15 residues. V lost 4 bases and J lost 3; bases outside the gene matches: 8.

Comments on this clonotype: The junction differs from germline at one of its ends, possibly a read error. This chain joins TRBV12-3 or TRBV12-4 and TRBJ1-5; TRBD1 matches 7 bases. The CDR3 has 13 amino acids. The CDR3, as DNA: TGTGCCAGCAGTCGCAGGGGGACTCAGCCCCAGAATTTT. It is translated as CASSRRGTQPQNF.

The chain joins TRBV10-3 to TRBJ1-4; D not certain. V lost 3 bases to trimming and J lost 4 bases, with 6 bases between them. The CDR3 has 13 residues. Germline CDR1 is ENHRY and CDR2 is SYGVKD. Written as DNA, the CDR3 is TGTGCCATCAGTGAAGCCCTTAATGAAAAACTGTTTTTT. It specifies CAISEALNEKLFF.

This clonotype showed up just a few times. The chain has TRBV20-1 and TRBJ1-1; 11 bases match TRBD1. The J segment lost 2 bases and the V segment lost 4 bases, leaving 9 bases of the junction unmatched. From germline, CDR1 is DFQATT and CDR2 SNEGSKA (reference sequence). This CDR3 spans 16 amino acids. In DNA form, the CDR3 reads TGCAGTGCTATTGTGGGGACAGGGGGAACCAACACTGAAGCTTTCTTT. This sequence encodes CSAIVGTGGTNTEAFF.

CDR3 residues: CASSLRRGNSNQPQHF. The CDR3 DNA reads as TGTGCCAGTAGCCTAAGGAGGGGGAATAGCAATCAGCCCCAGCATTTT. The chain links TRBV19 to TRBJ1-5, with D possibly TRBD1 on 6 matching bases. Germline CDR1 reads LNHDA; CDR2 reads SQIVND (reference sequence). The CDR3 length is 16 residues. V was clipped by 6 bases and J by 0 bases, with 15 bases between them.

This chain uses TRBV28 with TRBJ1-5; 9 positions match TRBD1. Germline V gives CDR1 MDHEN, CDR2 SYDVKM. The CDR3 contains 14 residues. J gave up 6 bases and V 5 bases, and 5 bases lay outside the gene matches. The CDR3: CASSPTGGTQPQHF. The CDR3 DNA follows: TGTGCCAGCAGTCCGACAGGGGGGACTCAGCCCCAGCATTTT.

This clonotype has only a few counts. The rearrangement uses TRBV19 and TRBJ2-3; 10 nucleotides agree with TRBD1. V trimming: 4 bases; J trimming: 5 bases; junction bases outside the gene matches: 9. The CDR3 spans 16 residues. From germline, CDR1 is LNHDA and CDR2 SQIVND (reference sequence). The chain's CDR3 is CASSTSGTGVKDTQYF. The CDR3 DNA reads TGTGCCAGTAGTACGTCCGGGACAGGGGTGAAAGATACGCAGTATTTT.

This clonotype was observed a few times. The chain has TRBV13 and TRBJ2-1; 14 nucleotides align to TRBD2. The germline CDR1 and CDR2 sequences are PRHDT and FYEKMQ (reference sequence). The CDR3 runs to 18 residues. The V gene end was trimmed by 5 bases and the J gene end by 10 bases; junction bases not matched to a gene: 16. The chain's CDR3 is CASSRGTSGGITMEEQFF. In DNA, the CDR3 is TGTGCCAGCAGCCGAGGGACTAGCGGGGGTATAACCATGGAAGAGCAGTTCTTC.

This clonotype was found many times. The CDR3 region is CASSPRVAGESYEQYF. CDR3 bases: TGTGCCAGCAGCCCCCGAGTAGCGGGAGAGTCCTACGAGCAGTACTTC. The rearrangement links TRBV7-8 to TRBJ2-7, with 9 bases matching TRBD2. The CDR3 is 16 residues long. Germline V lookup: CDR1 SGHVS, CDR2 FQNEAQ. Trimming removed 5 bases from V and 1 base from J; junction bases left unmatched: 9.

The rearrangement uses TRBV28 and TRBJ2-1, with 14 bases that match TRBD2. The germline CDR1 and CDR2 sequences are MDHEN and SYDVKM. The CDR3 contains 16 residues. J gave up 8 bases and V 4 bases, and 7 bases lay outside the gene matches. The CDR3 nucleotides read TGTGCCAGCAGTTCCCCGACTAGCGGGAGGGCGTATGAGCAGTTCTTC. Its translation: CASSSPTSGRAYEQFF.

This clonotype was detected only a few times. The genes are TRBV5-5 and TRBJ2-5; 11 positions match TRBD2. The CDR3 totals 17 residues. The V segment lost 0 bases and the J segment 1 base; nucleotides outside the gene matches: 5. The germline V gene has CDR1 SGHKS and CDR2 YYEKEE (reference sequence). CDR3 loop: CASSLGFSGGGQETQYF. CDR3 coding DNA: TGTGCCAGCAGCTTGGGTTTTAGCGGGGGGGGCCAAGAGACCCAGTACTTC.

The genes are TRBV6-1 and TRBJ1-5, with no clear D. Germline CDR1 is MNHNS and CDR2 is SASEGT. V lost 0 bases to trimming and J lost 12 bases, with 6 bases between them. The CDR3 spans 11 residues. This CDR3 is CASSEAARQHF. The CDR3 bases are TGTGCCAGCAGTGAAGCGGCGCGCCAGCATTTT.